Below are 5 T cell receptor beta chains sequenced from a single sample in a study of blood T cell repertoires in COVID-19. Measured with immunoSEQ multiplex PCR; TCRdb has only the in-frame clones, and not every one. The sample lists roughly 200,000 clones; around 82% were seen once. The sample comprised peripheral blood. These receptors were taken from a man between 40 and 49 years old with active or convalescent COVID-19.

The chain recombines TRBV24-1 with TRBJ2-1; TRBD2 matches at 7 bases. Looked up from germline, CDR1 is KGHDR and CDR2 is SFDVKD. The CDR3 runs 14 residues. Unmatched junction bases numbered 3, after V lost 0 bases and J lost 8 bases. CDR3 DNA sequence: TGTGCCACCAGTGATTTGGGGGGGGTCTATGAGCAGTTCTTC. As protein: CATSDLGGVYEQFF.

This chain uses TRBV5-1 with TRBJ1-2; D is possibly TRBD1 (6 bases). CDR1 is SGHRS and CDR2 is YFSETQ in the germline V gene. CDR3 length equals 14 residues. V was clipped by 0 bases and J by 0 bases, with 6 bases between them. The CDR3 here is CASSLGTANYGYTF. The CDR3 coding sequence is TGCGCCAGCAGCTTGGGGACAGCTAACTATGGCTACACCTTC.

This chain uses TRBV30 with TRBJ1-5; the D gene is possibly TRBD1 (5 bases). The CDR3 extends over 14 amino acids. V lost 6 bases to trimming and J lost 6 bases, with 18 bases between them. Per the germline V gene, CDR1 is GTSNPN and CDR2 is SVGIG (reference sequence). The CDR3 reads CACSPAGISQPQHF. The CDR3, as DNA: TGTGCCTGCTCCCCGGCAGGGATCAGTCAGCCCCAGCATTTT.

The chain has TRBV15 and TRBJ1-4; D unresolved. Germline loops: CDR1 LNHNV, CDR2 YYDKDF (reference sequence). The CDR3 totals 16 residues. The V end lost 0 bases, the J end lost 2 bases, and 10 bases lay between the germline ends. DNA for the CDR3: TGTGCCACCAGCAGAGATGCGGCCGGGACTAATGAAAAACTGTTTTTT. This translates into CATSRDAAGTNEKLFF. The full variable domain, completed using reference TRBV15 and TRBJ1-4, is DAMVIQNPRYQVTQFGKPVTLSCSQTLNHNVMYWYQQKSSQAPKLLFHYYDKDFNNEADTPDNFQSRRPNTSFCFLDIRSPGLGDTAMYLCATSRDAAGTNEKLFFGSGTQLSVL.

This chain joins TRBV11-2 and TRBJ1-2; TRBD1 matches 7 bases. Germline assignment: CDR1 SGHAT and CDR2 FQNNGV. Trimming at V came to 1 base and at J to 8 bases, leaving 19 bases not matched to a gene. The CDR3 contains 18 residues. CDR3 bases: TGTGCCAGCAGCTTAGTAGGGGGCAATTACAGGTCGGGTGGAGGCTACACCTTC. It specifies CASSLVGGNYRSGGGYTF. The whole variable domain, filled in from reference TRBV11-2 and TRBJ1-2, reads EAGVAQSPRYKIIEKRQSVAFWCNPISGHATLYWYQQILGQGPKLLIQFQNNGVVDDSQLPKDRFSAERLKGVDSTLKIQPAKLEDSAVYLCASSLVGGNYRSGGGYTFGSGTRLTVV.